Listed below are T cell receptor beta chains from one sample, sequenced in a study of control samples from healthy donors and cancer patients. Sequenced by immunoSEQ multiplex PCR; TCRdb stores in-frame clones only, minus some. Of about 130,000 clones detected, about 90% appear once; the ten largest clones hold 1.5% to 2%. Sequencing was carried out using blood. The source is a man between 18 and 35 years old in good health. Both conserved end residues are part of each CDR3. The order of the fields is D gene, V gene, clone size, CDR3 length, J gene, CDR3 DNA, CDR3 protein. A D gene is named only where the DNA matches it firmly. Some rows mark clone size as missing; the rest say once, few, many or name a class of expanded clone.

D gene: .
V gene: TRBV4-3
clone size: .
CDR3 length: 11
J gene: TRBJ2-7
CDR3 DNA: TGCGCCAGCAGCCAAGGGCAGGAGCAGTACTTC
CDR3 protein: CASSQGQEQYF

D gene: .
V gene: TRBV25-1
clone size: .
CDR3 length: 14
J gene: TRBJ2-2
CDR3 DNA: TGTGCCAGCAGTGATGCCAAAAGCACCGGGGAGCTGTTTTTT
CDR3 protein: CASSDAKSTGELFF

D gene: .
V gene: TRBV24-1
clone size: .
CDR3 length: 15
J gene: TRBJ2-1
CDR3 DNA: TGTGCCACCGCCAGGGGACCCTCCTCCTACAATGAGCAGTTCTTC
CDR3 protein: CATARGPSSYNEQFF

D gene: .
V gene: TRBV13
clone size: .
CDR3 length: 17
J gene: TRBJ1-1
CDR3 DNA: TGTGCCAGCAGCTACAACCCTAGAGGGGCATACAACACTGAAGCTTTCTTT
CDR3 protein: CASSYNPRGAYNTEAFF

D gene: TRBD1
V gene: TRBV6-6
clone size: .
CDR3 length: 15
J gene: TRBJ1-1
CDR3 DNA: TGTGCCAGCATCTTCCCTTTACAGGGGCTAACTGAAGCTTTCTTT
CDR3 protein: CASIFPLQGLTEAFF

D gene: .
V gene: TRBV7-9
clone size: .
CDR3 length: 14
J gene: TRBJ1-2
CDR3 DNA: TGTGCCAGCAGCTCCCTGAACAGCCTCTATGGCTACACCTTC
CDR3 protein: CASSSLNSLYGYTF

D gene: TRBD1
V gene: TRBV10-3
clone size: .
CDR3 length: 16
J gene: TRBJ2-1
CDR3 DNA: TGTGCCATCAGTAAAGGGACAGGGAATTTACTTGATGAGCAGTTCTTC
CDR3 protein: CAISKGTGNLLDEQFF

D gene: .
V gene: TRBV28
clone size: .
CDR3 length: 15
J gene: TRBJ2-7
CDR3 DNA: TGTGCCAGCAGCTATGCGGTCGGAGGGAAGCACGAGCAGTACTTC
CDR3 protein: CASSYAVGGKHEQYF

D gene: .
V gene: TRBV7-2
clone size: once
CDR3 length: 13
J gene: TRBJ2-7
CDR3 DNA: TGTGCCAGCAGCTTAGGGGGCGTAGGCGAGCAGTACTTC
CDR3 protein: CASSLGGVGEQYF

D gene: .
V gene: TRBV9
clone size: .
CDR3 length: 16
J gene: TRBJ1-3
CDR3 DNA: TGTGCCAGCAGCGAGACGGGACGGAGCTCTGGAAACACCATATATTTT
CDR3 protein: CASSETGRSSGNTIYF

D gene: TRBD2
V gene: TRBV19
clone size: .
CDR3 length: 14
J gene: TRBJ2-3
CDR3 DNA: TGTGCCAGTGTAGCGGGAATTGGCACAGATACGCAGTATTTT
CDR3 protein: CASVAGIGTDTQYF

D gene: .
V gene: TRBV28
clone size: .
CDR3 length: 12
J gene: TRBJ2-7
CDR3 DNA: TGTGCCACCCGGATGGTTCAAGGTGAGCAGTACTTC
CDR3 protein: CATRMVQGEQYF

D gene: TRBD1
V gene: TRBV5-6
clone size: .
CDR3 length: 16
J gene: TRBJ2-7
CDR3 DNA: TGTGCCAGCAGCTTGGGGTATCGGGACAGGCCAAACGAGCAGTACTTC
CDR3 protein: CASSLGYRDRPNEQYF

D gene: TRBD1
V gene: TRBV7-9
clone size: .
CDR3 length: 16
J gene: TRBJ2-1
CDR3 DNA: TGTGCCAGCAGCCCTCGAACCGGGACAGGGGACAATGAGCAGTTCTTC
CDR3 protein: CASSPRTGTGDNEQFF

D gene: .
V gene: TRBV5-4
clone size: once
CDR3 length: 13
J gene: TRBJ1-1
CDR3 DNA: TGTGCCAGCAGCCCACCGGGGGGAACTGAAGCTTTCTTT
CDR3 protein: CASSPPGGTEAFF

D gene: .
V gene: TRBV5-4
clone size: once
CDR3 length: 14
J gene: TRBJ1-6
CDR3 DNA: TGTGCCAGCAGGCGGGGGGCGCGCAATTCACCCCTCCACTTT
CDR3 protein: CASRRGARNSPLHF

D gene: TRBD1
V gene: TRBV29-1
clone size: .
CDR3 length: 12
J gene: TRBJ2-7
CDR3 DNA: TGCAGCGGACGGACAGGGGGTTACGAGCAGTACTTC
CDR3 protein: CSGRTGGYEQYF

D gene: TRBD2
V gene: TRBV29-1
clone size: .
CDR3 length: 16
J gene: TRBJ2-1
CDR3 DNA: TGCAGCGTTGTGGTTGGCCTAGCGGGTTACTACAATGAGCAGTTCTTC
CDR3 protein: CSVVVGLAGYYNEQFF

D gene: .
V gene: TRBV11-3
clone size: .
CDR3 length: 14
J gene: TRBJ1-1
CDR3 DNA: TGTGCCAGCAGCTTAGGGGGCGGTAATACTGAAGCTTTCTTT
CDR3 protein: CASSLGGGNTEAFF

D gene: TRBD1
V gene: TRBV27
clone size: .
CDR3 length: 18
J gene: TRBJ1-2
CDR3 DNA: TGTGCCAGCAGTTCTTCCGGGACAGGGGGCGGATATACATCTGGCTACACCTTC
CDR3 protein: CASSSSGTGGGYTSGYTF

D gene: .
V gene: TRBV19
clone size: .
CDR3 length: 14
J gene: TRBJ1-4
CDR3 DNA: TGTGCCAGTAGTCCGGTAGGGAACGTTGAAAAACTGTTTTTT
CDR3 protein: CASSPVGNVEKLFF

D gene: TRBD2
V gene: TRBV4-2
clone size: .
CDR3 length: 19
J gene: TRBJ2-2
CDR3 DNA: TGTGCCAGCAGCCAAGCCCTTGGGCTAGCGGGAGGAGGGACCGGGGAGCTGTTTTTT
CDR3 protein: CASSQALGLAGGGTGELFF

D gene: .
V gene: TRBV4-3
clone size: .
CDR3 length: 16
J gene: TRBJ2-2
CDR3 DNA: TGCGCCAGCAGCCAATACATGGGAGACACCACCGGGGAGCTGTTTTTT
CDR3 protein: CASSQYMGDTTGELFF

D gene: .
V gene: TRBV14
clone size: few
CDR3 length: 16
J gene: TRBJ1-3
CDR3 DNA: TGTGCCAGCAGCCAAGATCTTGGGGGCTCTGGAAACACCATATATTTT
CDR3 protein: CASSQDLGGSGNTIYF

D gene: TRBD1
V gene: TRBV6-6
clone size: once
CDR3 length: 11
J gene: TRBJ1-1
CDR3 DNA: TGTGCCAGCACCAGGGGGGATGAAGCTTTCTTT
CDR3 protein: CASTRGDEAFF